This entry is about one T cell receptor (beta chain). Per the original data handling: Reference gene primers were amplified, and this amplification served to estimate nucleated cell counts. Method: immunoSEQ multiplex PCR; TCRdb's copy keeps in-frame clones and lacks some. V and J calls and clone size follow that table, whereas D and trimming were derived from the DNA. Of approximately 140,000 clones in the sample, about 85% were seen once. This entry is derived from a study of blood T cell repertoires in COVID-19. About the research overall: Acute and convalescent COVID-19 specimens originated in the United States, Italy and Spain. T cells, B-cell-depleted T cells, or PBMCs provided the cDNA or gDNA that served as material.

The V gene's germline CDR1 is MGHRA and CDR2 YSYEKL. The V segment lost 0 bases and the J segment 7 bases; nucleotides outside the gene matches: 3. The CDR3 spans 15 residues. This sequence originates from a human donor in a cohort sampled during active COVID-19. The chain joins TRBV4-1 to TRBJ2-3, with TRBD2 matching over 11 bases. The sample taken for sequencing was peripheral blood. As DNA, the CDR3 is TGCGCCAGCAGCCAAGAAGGGACTAGCGGACATACGCAGTATTTT. Translation gives CASSQEGTSGHTQYF.